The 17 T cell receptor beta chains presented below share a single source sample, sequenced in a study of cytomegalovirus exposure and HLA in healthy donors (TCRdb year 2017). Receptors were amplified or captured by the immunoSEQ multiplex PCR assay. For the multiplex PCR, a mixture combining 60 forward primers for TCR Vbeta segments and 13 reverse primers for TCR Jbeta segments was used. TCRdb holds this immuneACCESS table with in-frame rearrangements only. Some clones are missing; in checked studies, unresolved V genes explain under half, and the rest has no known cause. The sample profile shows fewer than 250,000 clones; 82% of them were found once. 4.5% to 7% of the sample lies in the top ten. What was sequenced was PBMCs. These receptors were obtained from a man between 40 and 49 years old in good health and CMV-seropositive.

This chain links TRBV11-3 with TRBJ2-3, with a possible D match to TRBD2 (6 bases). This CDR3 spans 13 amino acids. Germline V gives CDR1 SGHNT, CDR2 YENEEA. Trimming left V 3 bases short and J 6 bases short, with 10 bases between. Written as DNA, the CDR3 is TGTGCCAGCAGCTTGGAGGGTGCGGATACGCAGTATTTT. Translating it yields CASSLEGADTQYF. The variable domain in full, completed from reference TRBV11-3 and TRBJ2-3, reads EAGVVQSPRYKIIEKKQPVAFWCNPISGHNTLYWYLQNLGQGPELLIRYENEEAVDDSQLPKDRFSAERLKGVDSTLKIQPAELGDSAVYLCASSLEGADTQYFGPGTRLTVL.

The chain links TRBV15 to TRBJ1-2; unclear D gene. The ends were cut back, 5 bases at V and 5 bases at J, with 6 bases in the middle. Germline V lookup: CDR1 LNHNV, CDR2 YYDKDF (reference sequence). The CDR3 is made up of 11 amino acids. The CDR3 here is CATSSGYGYTF. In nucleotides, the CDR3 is TGTGCCACCAGCTCCGGGTATGGCTACACCTTC.

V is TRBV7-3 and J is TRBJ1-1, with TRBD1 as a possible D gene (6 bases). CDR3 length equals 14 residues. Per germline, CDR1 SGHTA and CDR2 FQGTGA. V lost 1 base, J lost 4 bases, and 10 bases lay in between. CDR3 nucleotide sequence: TGTGCCAGCAGCTTAATGGGGGCAAGCACTGAAGCTTTCTTT. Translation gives CASSLMGASTEAFF.

The CDR3: CASSRSGGAEDTQYF. CDR3 nucleotide sequence: TGCGCCAGCAGCCGGTCGGGGGGGGCTGAAGATACGCAGTATTTT. The chain joins TRBV5-1 to TRBJ2-3; 8 nucleotides match TRBD2. The CDR3 runs 15 residues. Germline trimming cut 4 bases from V and 5 bases from J; bases unmatched to any gene: 9. Germline V gene sequence: CDR1 SGHRS, CDR2 YFSETQ.

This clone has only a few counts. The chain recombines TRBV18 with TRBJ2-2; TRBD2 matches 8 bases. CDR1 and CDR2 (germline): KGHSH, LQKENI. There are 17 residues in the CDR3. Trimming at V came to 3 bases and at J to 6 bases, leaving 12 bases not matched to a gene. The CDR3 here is CASSPSGKQILSGELFF. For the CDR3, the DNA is TGTGCCAGCTCACCTAGCGGGAAACAGATTTTATCCGGGGAGCTGTTTTTT.

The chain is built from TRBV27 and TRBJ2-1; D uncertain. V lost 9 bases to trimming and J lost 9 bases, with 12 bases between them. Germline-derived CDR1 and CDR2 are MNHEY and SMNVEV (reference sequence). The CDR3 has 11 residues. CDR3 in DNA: TGTGCCAGTGCCCGGGTAAGTGAGCAGTTCTTC. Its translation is CASARVSEQFF.

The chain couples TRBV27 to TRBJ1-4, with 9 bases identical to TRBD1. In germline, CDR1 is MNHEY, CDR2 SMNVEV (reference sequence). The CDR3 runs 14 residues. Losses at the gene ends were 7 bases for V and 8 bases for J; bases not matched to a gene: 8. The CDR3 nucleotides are TGTGCCAGCACCTCGGGACAGGGTGTAGAAAAACTGTTTTTT. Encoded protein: CASTSGQGVEKLFF.

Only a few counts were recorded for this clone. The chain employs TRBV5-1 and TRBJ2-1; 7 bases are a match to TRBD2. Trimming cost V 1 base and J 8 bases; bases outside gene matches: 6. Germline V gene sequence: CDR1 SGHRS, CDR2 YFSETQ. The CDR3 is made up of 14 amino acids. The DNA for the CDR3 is TGCGCCAGCAGCTTGAGGCGGGAGAGTGATGAGCAGTTCTTC. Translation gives CASSLRRESDEQFF.

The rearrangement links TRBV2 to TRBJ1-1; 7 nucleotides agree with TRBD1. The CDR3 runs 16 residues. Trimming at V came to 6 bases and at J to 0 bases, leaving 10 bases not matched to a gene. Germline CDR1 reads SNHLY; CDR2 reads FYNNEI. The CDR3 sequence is CASRIRQGHMNTEAFF. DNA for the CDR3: TGTGCCAGCAGAATTCGACAGGGACACATGAACACTGAAGCTTTCTTT.

CDR3 residues: CASSSPAGTSGNEQYF. In DNA form, the CDR3 reads TGCGCCAGCAGCTCACCAGCCGGGACTAGCGGGAACGAGCAGTACTTC. The genes are TRBV5-1 and TRBJ2-7; TRBD2 agrees at 13 bases. This CDR3 has 16 amino acids. The V and J ends lost 3 bases and 5 bases, in that order; junction bases with no gene match: 8. Per germline, CDR1 SGHRS and CDR2 YFSETQ.

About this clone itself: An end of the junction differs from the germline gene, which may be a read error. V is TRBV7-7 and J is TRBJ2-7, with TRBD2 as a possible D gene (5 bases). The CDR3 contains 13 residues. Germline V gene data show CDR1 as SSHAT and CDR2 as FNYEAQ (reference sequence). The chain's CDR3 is CASSLARDYEQYF. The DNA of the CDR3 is TGTGCTAGCAGCTTAGCGCGAGACTACGAGCAGTACTTC.

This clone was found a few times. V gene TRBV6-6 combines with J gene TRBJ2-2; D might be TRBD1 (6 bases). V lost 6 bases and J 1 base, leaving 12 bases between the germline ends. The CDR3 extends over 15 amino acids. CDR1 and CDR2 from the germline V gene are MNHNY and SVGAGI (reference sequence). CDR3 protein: CASRLQGRNTGELFF. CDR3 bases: TGTGCCAGCAGGCTACAGGGACGGAACACCGGGGAGCTGTTTTTT.

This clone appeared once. CDR3 sequence: CASSYAARSYEQYF. The DNA of the CDR3 is TGTGCCAGCAGTTACGCCGCGAGATCCTACGAGCAGTACTTC. This chain uses TRBV6-5 with TRBJ2-7, with D hard to call. V was shortened by 2 bases and J by 1 base, with 9 bases between the two germline ends. The CDR3 loop spans 14 amino acids. Germline loops: CDR1 MNHEY, CDR2 SVGAGI.

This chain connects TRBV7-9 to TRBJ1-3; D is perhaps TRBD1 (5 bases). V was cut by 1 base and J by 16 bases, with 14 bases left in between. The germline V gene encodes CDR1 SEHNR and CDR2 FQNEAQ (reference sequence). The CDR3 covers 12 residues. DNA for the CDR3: TGTGCCAGCAGCTTAGAAAGAGAAGGGGTCTATTTT. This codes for CASSLEREGVYF.

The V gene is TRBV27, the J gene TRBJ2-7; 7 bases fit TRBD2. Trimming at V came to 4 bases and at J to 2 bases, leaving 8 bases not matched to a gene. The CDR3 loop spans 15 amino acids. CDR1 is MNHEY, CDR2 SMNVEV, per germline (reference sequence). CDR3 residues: CASSWGLPKAYEQYF. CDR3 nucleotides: TGTGCCAGCAGTTGGGGACTACCGAAAGCCTACGAGCAGTACTTC.

The CDR3 sequence is CASNTHRGQNTIYF. The CDR3 region has the DNA TGTGCCAGTAACACCCACAGAGGACAGAACACCATATATTTT. The chain carries TRBV19 and TRBJ1-3; maybe TRBD1 (6 bases). The ends were cut back, 7 bases at V and 7 bases at J, with 17 bases in the middle. CDR3 length: 14 residues. Germline V gene data show CDR1 as LNHDA and CDR2 as SQIVND (reference sequence).

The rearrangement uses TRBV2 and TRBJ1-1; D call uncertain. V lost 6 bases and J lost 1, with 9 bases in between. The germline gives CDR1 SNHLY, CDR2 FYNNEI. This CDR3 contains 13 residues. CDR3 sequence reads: CASRADSNTEAFF. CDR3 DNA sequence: TGTGCCAGCAGGGCGGATTCGAACACTGAAGCTTTCTTT.